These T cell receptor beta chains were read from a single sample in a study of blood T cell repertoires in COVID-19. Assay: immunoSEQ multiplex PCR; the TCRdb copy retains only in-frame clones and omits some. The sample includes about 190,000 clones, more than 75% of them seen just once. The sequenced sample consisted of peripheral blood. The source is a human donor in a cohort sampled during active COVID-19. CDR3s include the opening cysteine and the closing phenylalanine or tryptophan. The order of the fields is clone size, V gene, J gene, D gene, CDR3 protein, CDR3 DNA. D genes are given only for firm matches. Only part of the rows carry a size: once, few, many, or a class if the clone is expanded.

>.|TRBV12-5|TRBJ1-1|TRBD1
CASGFSRTGRGTEAFF
TGTGCTAGTGGTTTCTCGAGGACAGGGCGTGGCACTGAAGCTTTCTTT
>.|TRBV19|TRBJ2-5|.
CASSSRPFGSLGETQYF
TGTGCCAGTAGTAGCCGTCCCTTCGGGAGTTTGGGAGAGACCCAGTACTTC
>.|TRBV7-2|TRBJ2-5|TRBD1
CASSSGDRGRETQYF
TGTGCCAGCAGCTCGGGGGACAGGGGGCGCGAGACCCAGTACTTC
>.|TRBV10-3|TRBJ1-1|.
CATQRGEATEAFF
TGTGCCACTCAAAGGGGTGAAGCCACTGAAGCTTTCTTT
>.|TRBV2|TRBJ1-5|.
CASREQGLSNQPQHF
TGTGCCAGCAGAGAACAGGGATTGAGCAATCAGCCCCAGCATTTT
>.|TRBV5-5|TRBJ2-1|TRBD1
CASSRQGGTYNEQFF
TGTGCCAGCAGCCGACAGGGGGGAACCTACAATGAGCAGTTCTTC
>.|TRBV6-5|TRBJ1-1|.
CASTNRVRGTEAFF
TGTGCCAGCACCAACAGGGTAAGGGGGACTGAAGCTTTCTTT
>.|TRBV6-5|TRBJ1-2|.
CASSSPTVPGGGYTF
TGTGCCAGCAGTAGCCCGACAGTCCCCGGGGGTGGCTACACCTTC
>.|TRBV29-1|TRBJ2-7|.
CSARTGSLGEQYF
TGCAGCGCCCGTACAGGGAGTTTGGGCGAGCAGTACTTC
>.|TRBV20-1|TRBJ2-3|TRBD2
CSASSTSGITDTQYF
TGCAGTGCTAGTTCGACTAGCGGCATTACAGATACGCAGTATTTT
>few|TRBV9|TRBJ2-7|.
CASSVGGQPRYEQYF
TGTGCCAGCAGCGTAGGGGGACAACCAAGATACGAGCAGTACTTC
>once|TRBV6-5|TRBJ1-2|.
CASSYSIPGNYGYTF
TGTGCCAGCAGTTACTCGATACCGGGGAACTATGGCTACACCTTC
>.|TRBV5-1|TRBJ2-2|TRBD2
CASSLRLAGNTGELFF
TGCGCCAGCAGCTTGCGGCTAGCGGGTAACACCGGGGAGCTGTTTTTT
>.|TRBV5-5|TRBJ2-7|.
CASSRLDGEQYF
TGTGCCAGCAGCCGACTAGATGGCGAGCAGTACTTC
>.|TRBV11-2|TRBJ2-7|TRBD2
CASSITGTSSYEQYF
TGTGCCAGCAGCATCACCGGGACTAGCTCCTACGAGCAGTACTTC
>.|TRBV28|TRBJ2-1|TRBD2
CASSPAGVYNEQFF
TGTGCCAGCAGCCCTGCGGGAGTTTACAATGAGCAGTTCTTC
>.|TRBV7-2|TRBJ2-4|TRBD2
CASSRASGGSKNIQYF
TGTGCCAGCAGCAGAGCCAGCGGGGGCTCTAAAAACATTCAGTACTTC
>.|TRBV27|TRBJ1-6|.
CASSLTRNSYNSPLHF
TGTGCCAGCAGTTTAACCAGAAACTCCTATAATTCACCCCTCCACTTT
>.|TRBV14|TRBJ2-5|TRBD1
CASSQGWTGGQETQYF
TGTGCCAGCAGCCAAGGTTGGACAGGGGGACAAGAGACCCAGTACTTC
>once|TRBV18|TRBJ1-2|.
CASSPNSQEVYGYTF
TGTGCCAGCTCACCGAATTCGCAGGAGGTCTATGGCTACACCTTC